This TCR beta chain was observed in a study of blood T cell repertoires in COVID-19. Whole-study context: The origin of the acute and convalescent COVID-19 samples was the United States, Italy and Spain. PBMCs, B-cell-depleted T cells, or T cells were the source of the cDNA or gDNA that made up the material.

Under the authors' procedure: Counts of nucleated cells, estimated from reference gene primer amplification, were obtained. TCRdb keeps only in-frame clones here, not all; method: immunoSEQ multiplex PCR. V, J and clone size derive from that table, while D and trimming were established from the DNA sequence. The data contain about 220,000 clones, roughly 84% of them singletons. This CDR3 is built from 15 residues. The V gene end was trimmed by 4 bases and the J gene end by 7 bases; junction bases not matched to a gene: 6. Germline CDR1 SGHNT, CDR2 YYREEE (reference sequence). The origin of this receptor is a woman over 75 with acute or convalescent COVID-19. The specimen was peripheral blood. V and J are TRBV5-4 and TRBJ1-6; 9 bases line up with TRBD1. The CDR3 DNA reads TGTGCCAGCAGCCCGGGGACAGGGAGGAATTCACCCCTCCACTTT. This codes for CASSPGTGRNSPLHF.